This is a list of T cell receptor beta chains from one sample in a study of regulatory T cells in long-lasting Graves disease. TCRdb re-called the multiplex PCR reads through MiXCR, storing one row per CDR3 protein. The sample has fewer than 650,000 distinct CDR3 sequences, about 15% seen once. These records were also assigned to another study, of T cells in Graves' hyperthyroidism and ophthalmopathy.

The material was peripheral blood mononuclear cells (PBMCs), obtained at new diagnosis, from a patient treated with antithyroid drugs. The receptor set was obtained from a woman between 25 and 40 years old with Graves disease. CDR3s include the opening cysteine and the closing phenylalanine or tryptophan. A D gene is named only where the DNA matches it firmly. Expanded clones are given a class, and other clones once, few, many or no size at all.

TRBV27,.,TRBJ1-4,.,CASSLLGRDEKLFF,TGTGCCAGCAGTTTACTGGGGCGCGATGAAAAACTGTTTTTT
TRBV4-1,.,TRBJ2-1,.,CASSWWRGPNNEQFF,TGCGCCAGCAGCTGGTGGCGGGGGCCTAACAATGAGCAGTTCTTC
TRBV10-3,few,TRBJ2-1,TRBD1,CAISDPQGMDSSYNEQFF,TGTGCCATCAGTGACCCACAGGGGATGGACTCTAGCTACAATGAGCAGTTCTTC
TRBV12-3/TRBV12-4,many,TRBJ2-1,TRBD2,CASSLRRLAWSNNEQFF,TGTGCCAGCAGTCTTCGCCGACTAGCCTGGAGTAACAATGAGCAGTTCTTC
TRBV9,few,TRBJ2-2,TRBD1,CATAAGGTGELFF,TGTGCCACCGCGGCAGGGGGCACGGGGGAGCTGTTTTTT
TRBV30,few,TRBJ2-3,.,CAWSPSGAGDTQYF,TGTGCCTGGAGCCCCAGTGGGGCCGGGGATACGCAGTATTTT
TRBV20-1,many,TRBJ2-1,.,CSAQNPRGNEQFF,TGCAGTGCTCAAAACCCCAGGGGTAATGAGCAGTTCTTC
TRBV30,many,TRBJ2-7,TRBD1,CAWSVPYRGRGEQYF,TGTGCCTGGAGTGTACCCTACAGGGGGCGGGGAGAGCAGTACTTC
TRBV11-1,few,TRBJ2-2,.,CASSLSRNTGELFF,TGTGCCAGCAGCTTAAGTAGGAACACCGGGGAGCTGTTTTTT
TRBV6-2/TRBV6-3,many,TRBJ2-5,.,CASSPQGGFVTQYF,TGTGCCAGCAGCCCCCAAGGCGGTTTTGTGACCCAGTACTTC
TRBV20-1,many,TRBJ2-7,.,CSAPPASGSSEQYF,TGCAGTGCCCCGCCGGCGAGCGGCTCCAGCGAGCAGTACTTC
TRBV24-1,.,TRBJ2-5,TRBD1,CATSVSGGGETQYF,TGTGCCACCAGTGTGTCAGGGGGCGGAGAGACCCAGTACTTC
TRBV11-2,many,TRBJ2-6,.,CASTISGANVLTF,TGTGCCAGCACCATCTCTGGGGCCAACGTCCTGACTTTC
TRBV18,many,TRBJ2-7,TRBD1,CASSLRDSLYF,TGTGCCAGCTCACTACGGGACAGCCTGTACTTC
TRBV5-1,few,TRBJ2-7,.,CASSLRGARTYEQYF,TGCGCCAGCAGCTTGAGAGGGGCAAGGACCTACGAGCAGTACTTC
TRBV2,.,TRBJ2-3,.,CASSEKREGTSTDTQYF,TGTGCCAGCAGTGAAAAACGTGAGGGCACGAGCACAGATACGCAGTATTTT
TRBV28,many,TRBJ2-7,TRBD2,CASSFSGRGYEQYF,TGTGCCAGCAGTTTTAGCGGGAGGGGGTACGAGCAGTACTTC
TRBV28,many,TRBJ1-2,TRBD1,CASSLTGENGYTF,TGTGCCAGCAGTCTAACAGGGGAGAATGGCTACACCTTC
TRBV12-3/TRBV12-4,.,TRBJ1-1,TRBD1,CASSIHGTGNTEAFF,TGTGCCAGCAGTATCCACGGGACAGGGAACACTGAAGCTTTCTTT
TRBV7-2,many,TRBJ1-4,TRBD1,CASSSPGQIGEKLFF,TGTGCCAGCAGCTCTCCGGGACAGATAGGGGAAAAACTGTTTTTT
TRBV12-3/TRBV12-4,many,TRBJ1-1,.,CASSLAETATVNTEAFF,TGTGCCAGCAGTTTAGCCGAGACAGCGACCGTCAACACTGAAGCTTTCTTT
TRBV12-3/TRBV12-4,many,TRBJ1-4,.,CASSFGALGPEKLFF,TGTGCCAGCAGTTTTGGGGCACTGGGCCCCGAAAAACTGTTTTTT
TRBV7-2,many,TRBJ2-7,TRBD2,CASSFYRGAYEQYF,TGTGCCAGCAGCTTTTATCGGGGGGCCTACGAGCAGTACTTC
TRBV15,.,TRBJ1-5,.,CATSKESNQPQHF,TGTGCCACTAGTAAAGAAAGCAATCAGCCCCAGCATTTT
TRBV20-1,few,TRBJ1-2,TRBD1,CSASTGGVEEDGYTF,TGCAGTGCTTCGACAGGGGGCGTCGAAGAAGATGGCTACACCTTC
TRBV5-1,few,TRBJ2-3,.,CASSFRSSSTDTQYF,TGCGCCAGCAGCTTTAGAAGTTCTAGCACAGATACGCAGTATTTT
TRBV6-1,few,TRBJ2-5,TRBD1,CASSEGDRTETQYF,TGTGCCAGCAGTGAGGGGGACAGGACGGAGACCCAGTACTTC
TRBV6-1,many,TRBJ2-7,.,CASSVVAGNYEQYF,TGTGCCAGCAGTGTCGTGGCAGGGAACTACGAGCAGTACTTC
TRBV29-1,.,TRBJ2-7,TRBD1,CSVPGQGVGEQYF,TGCAGCGTCCCGGGACAGGGAGTAGGCGAGCAGTACTTC
TRBV15,many,TRBJ1-2,.,CATSRETGGYGYTF,TGTGCCACCAGCAGAGAGACTGGAGGGTATGGCTACACCTTC
TRBV19,.,TRBJ2-5,.,CASTDTLGVPLKTQYF,TGTGCCAGTACAGACACGTTGGGGGTCCCCCTAAAGACCCAGTACTTC
TRBV19,few,TRBJ2-2,TRBD2,CASSIRASGNTGELFF,TGTGCCAGTAGTATAAGGGCTAGCGGGAACACCGGGGAGCTGTTTTTT
TRBV5-1,few,TRBJ2-7,TRBD1,CASSAGTVGTYEQYF,TGCGCCAGCAGCGCCGGGACAGTGGGTACCTACGAGCAGTACTTC
TRBV18,.,TRBJ1-1,.,CASSPQTHPNTEAFF,TGTGCCAGCTCACCACAGACCCACCCGAACACTGAAGCTTTCTTT
TRBV5-1,once,TRBJ2-7,.,CASSLTEYYEQYF,TGCGCCAGCAGCTTGACAGAATACTACGAGCAGTACTTC
TRBV12-3/TRBV12-4,many,TRBJ1-2,.,CASSPAQGKANYGYTF,TGTGCCAGCAGTCCGGCACAGGGTAAAGCTAACTATGGCTACACCTTC
TRBV28,.,TRBJ2-1,TRBD1,CASSPTLTGFEQFF,TGTGCCAGCAGTCCGACCTTGACAGGGTTTGAGCAGTTCTTC
TRBV3-1,many,TRBJ1-1,.,CASSQSPGYEAFF,TGTGCCAGCAGCCAATCGCCAGGGTATGAAGCTTTCTTT
TRBV7-9,.,TRBJ2-1,.,CASSSARGEQFF,TGTGCCAGCAGCTCGGCTAGAGGTGAGCAGTTCTTC
TRBV28,many,TRBJ2-7,TRBD2,CASSPQGLASPYEQYF,TGTGCCAGCAGTCCCCAGGGACTAGCTAGCCCCTACGAGCAGTACTTC
TRBV7-8,many,TRBJ2-5,.,CASTRGIQETQYF,TGTGCCAGCACCCGGGGGATCCAAGAGACCCAGTACTTC
TRBV12-3/TRBV12-4,many,TRBJ2-1,.,CASSLTAYGEQFF,TGTGCCAGCAGTTTAACGGCCTATGGGGAGCAGTTCTTC
TRBV20-1,many,TRBJ2-6,.,CSARTGGANVLTF,TGCAGTGCTAGGACAGGCGGGGCCAACGTCCTGACTTTC
TRBV19,.,TRBJ2-7,TRBD2,CASSMSSGGYSYEQYF,TGTGCCAGTAGTATGTCTAGCGGGGGATACTCCTACGAGCAGTACTTC
TRBV28,many,TRBJ1-2,.,CGAAGANYGYTF,TGTGGAGCCGCGGGGGCTAACTATGGCTACACCTTC
TRBV5-1,.,TRBJ2-7,.,CASSLASVGYEQYF,TGCGCCAGCAGCTTGGCGTCGGTGGGCTACGAGCAGTACTTC
TRBV6-2/TRBV6-3,.,TRBJ2-3,.,CASSDRQGRTGTQYF,TGTGCCAGCAGTGACCGGCAGGGACGAACAGGTACGCAGTATTTT